This entry features one T cell receptor (beta chain) sequence. The V and J ends lost 1 base and 6 bases respectively, with 12 bases between them. CDR1 is MNHEY, CDR2 SVGAGI, per germline. This CDR3 region has 14 residues. Some clones are missing from TCRdb's copy, which holds only in-frame ones; the method was immunoSEQ multiplex PCR. Of fewer than 65,000 clones in the sample, around 90% were seen once. The sample is drawn from a study of T cell changes during pregnancy in multiple sclerosis. The receptor was derived from a female donor with multiple sclerosis, enrolled in a pregnancy study. This sequence joins TRBV6-5 and TRBJ1-2, with D possibly TRBD1 on 5 matching bases. Sequenced material: CD4+ T cells from peripheral blood mononuclear cells, taken in the first trimester of pregnancy. The CDR3 loop is CASSYWGDYDGYTF. The CDR3 DNA reads TGTGCCAGCAGTTACTGGGGGGACTATGATGGCTACACCTTC.